The 21 T cell receptor beta chains presented below share a single source sample, sequenced in a study of neurological immune-mediated disorders. TCRdb recomputed calls from the 5' RACE reads with MiXCR, one row per CDR3 protein. The sample holds about 79,000 distinct CDR3 sequences, 11% to 15% seen once. What was sequenced was PBMCs. The receptors were sampled from a woman aged 45 to 65 in good health.

This clonotype was observed at least ten times. The V and J genes are TRBV11-3 and TRBJ1-3; D not resolved. Germline V CDR1 and CDR2: SGHNT, YENEEA. CDR3 length equals 13 residues. Trimming stripped 6 bases from V and 0 bases from J, with 6 bases between. DNA of the CDR3: TGTGCCAGCAGACCATCCTCTGGAAACACCATATATTTT. Protein: CASRPSSGNTIYF. Combining the CDR3 with reference TRBV11-3 and TRBJ1-3 gives the whole variable domain EAGVVQSPRYKIIEKKQPVAFWCNPISGHNTLYWYLQNLGQGPELLIRYENEEAVDDSQLPKDRFSAERLKGVDSTLKIQPAELGDSAVYLCASRPSSGNTIYFGEGSWLTVV.

This clonotype came up many times. The rearrangement joins TRBV20-1 to TRBJ1-1, with TRBD1 as a possible D gene (6 bases). Germline V gene sequence: CDR1 DFQATT, CDR2 SNEGSKA (reference sequence). The CDR3 has 12 residues. The V end lost 6 bases, the J end lost 1 base, and 9 bases lay between the germline ends. The chain's CDR3 is CSAPDRNTEAFF. CDR3 DNA: TGCAGTGCACCGGACAGGAACACTGAAGCTTTCTTT.

This chain joins TRBV20-1 and TRBJ1-5; 7 bases are shared with TRBD1. Germline values: CDR1 DFQATT, CDR2 SNEGSKA (reference sequence). V gave up 5 bases and J gave up 3 bases; unmatched junction bases: 10. The CDR3 loop spans 15 amino acids. The CDR3 nucleotides read TGCAGTGCTGGAGGGGACAGCCTAATCAATCAGCCCCAGCATTTT. Translated: CSAGGDSLINQPQHF.

This clonotype was found many times. The chain employs TRBV7-2 and TRBJ2-3, with D possibly TRBD2 on 5 matching bases. The length of the CDR3 is 13 residues. With 0 bases removed from V and 5 bases from J, the gap between germline ends came to 6 bases. Germline V gene lookup returns CDR1 SGHTA and CDR2 FQGNSA. The CDR3 is CASSLARVDTQYF. Written as DNA, the CDR3 is TGTGCCAGCAGCTTAGCGCGGGTAGATACGCAGTATTTT.

This clonotype was counted many times. The genes are TRBV7-8 and TRBJ2-3, with a tentative D call TRBD2 (6 bases). V lost 5 bases, J lost 4 bases, and 16 bases lay in between. This CDR3 has 15 amino acids. The V gene's germline CDR1 is SGHVS and CDR2 FQNEAQ. The CDR3 DNA reads TGTGCCAGCAGCCCCATCAGGACTATGGCAGATACGCAGTATTTT. This gives the protein CASSPIRTMADTQYF.

This clonotype was counted at least ten times. This chain links TRBV7-2 with TRBJ2-5; 10 positions agree with TRBD2. J was trimmed by 8 bases and V by 5 bases; bases with no gene match: 11. Germline values: CDR1 SGHTA, CDR2 FQGNSA. The CDR3 covers 15 residues. The chain's CDR3 is CASSLERGGPATQYF. The CDR3 DNA reads TGTGCCAGCAGCCTCGAGCGGGGGGGCCCGGCCACCCAGTACTTC.

This clonotype was counted ten times or more. The gene calls are TRBV2 and TRBJ1-5; D is unclear. CDR3 length: 14 amino acids. Trimming shortened V by 2 bases and J by 2 bases, and 7 bases separated the two germline ends. CDR1 and CDR2 (germline): SNHLY, FYNNEI. The CDR3 DNA reads TGTGCCAGCAGTGAAACATGGGGCAATCAGCCCCAGCATTTT. This sequence encodes CASSETWGNQPQHF.

Many counts were recorded for this clonotype. The gene calls are TRBV20-1 and TRBJ1-2, with a weak D call TRBD1 (5 bases). The CDR3 has 15 residues. The germline CDR1 and CDR2 sequences are DFQATT and SNEGSKA (reference sequence). Trimming pared 6 bases from V and 2 bases from J, leaving 19 bases between. CDR3 loop: CSAEEGTKRNYGYTF. CDR3 nucleotides: TGCAGTGCAGAAGAGGGGACCAAAAGGAACTATGGCTACACCTTC.

This clonotype was detected many times. The chain carries TRBV7-9 and TRBJ1-1; D may be TRBD1 (6 bases). Germline lookup yields CDR1 SEHNR and CDR2 FQNEAQ (reference sequence). Trimming cost V 5 bases and J 5 bases, with 18 bases left between them. This CDR3 spans 15 amino acids. The CDR3 DNA follows: TGTGCCAGCAGCAACCTGGGAGGGGGGGAGACTGAAGCTTTCTTT. As protein: CASSNLGGGETEAFF.

This clonotype was counted ten times or more. The chain is built from TRBV5-1 and TRBJ1-6, with TRBD1 as a possible D gene (5 bases). CDR1 and CDR2 (germline): SGHRS, YFSETQ. The CDR3 spans 15 residues. Trimming took 0 bases from V and 7 from J, leaving 11 bases between them. The CDR3 spells CASSLDSGINSPLHF. The CDR3 DNA is TGCGCCAGCAGCTTGGACTCAGGGATCAATTCACCCCTCCACTTT.

Ten or more counts support this clonotype. This rearrangement joins TRBV20-1 to TRBJ2-1, with 14 bases aligning to TRBD2. V gave up 6 bases and J gave up 9 bases; unmatched junction bases: 7. Germline-derived CDR1 and CDR2 are DFQATT and SNEGSKA (reference sequence). The CDR3 totals 14 residues. The CDR3 region has the DNA TGCAGTGCCAGACTAGCGGGAGGGCCGGGTGAGCAGTTCTTC. Translated: CSARLAGGPGEQFF.

There are many counts of this clonotype. Written as DNA, the CDR3 is TGTGCCAGCAGCGTAGAGCCCCTACGGCCCCTAGCGGGAGGAACCGGGGAGCTGTTTTTT. It translates to CASSVEPLRPLAGGTGELFF. The chain links TRBV9 to TRBJ2-2; 11 bases align to TRBD2. The CDR3 extends over 20 amino acids. Per germline, CDR1 SGDLS and CDR2 YYNGEE. The ends lost 0 bases at V and 5 bases at J; junction bases unmatched: 15. Together with reference TRBV9 and TRBJ2-2, the CDR3 gives the full variable domain: DSGVTQTPKHLITATGQRVTLRCSPRSGDLSVYWYQQSLDQGLQFLIQYYNGEERAKGNILERFSAQQFPDLHSELNLSSLELGDSALYFCASSVEPLRPLAGGTGELFFGEGSRLTVL.

The V and J genes are TRBV5-6 and TRBJ1-2; D uncertain. V lost 0 bases and J 2 bases, leaving 8 bases between the germline ends. Germline assignment: CDR1 SGHDT and CDR2 YYEEEE. The CDR3 runs to 14 residues. The CDR3 region is CASSLGARNYGYTF. The CDR3 nucleotides read TGTGCCAGCAGCTTGGGGGCCCGGAACTATGGCTACACCTTC.

There are a few counts of this clonotype. V and J are TRBV7-2 and TRBJ2-1, with D maybe TRBD1 (6 bases). CDR1 and CDR2 from the germline V gene are SGHTA and FQGNSA. CDR3 length: 12 residues. Trimming took 3 bases from V and 12 from J, leaving 12 bases between them. The CDR3 sequence: CASSFYRDGQFF. Written as DNA, the CDR3 is TGTGCCAGCAGCTTCTACAGGGATGGGCAGTTCTTC.

As concerns this clonotype: Relative to the germline gene, one junction end is altered; a read error may explain this. The chain links TRBV20-1 to TRBJ1-5; tentative D call: TRBD1 (6 bases). Germline V gene sequence: CDR1 DFQATT, CDR2 SNEGSKA (reference sequence). There are 12 residues in the CDR3. The DNA for the CDR3 is TGCAGTGAAGCTCAGGGGAATCAGCCCCGGCATTTT. It yields the protein CSEAQGNQPRHF.

At least ten counts were recorded for this clonotype. The genes are TRBV20-1 and TRBJ2-5; tentative D call: TRBD1 (5 bases). This CDR3 contains 16 residues. The germline V gene encodes CDR1 DFQATT and CDR2 SNEGSKA (reference sequence). V was shortened by 0 bases and J by 1 base, with 15 bases between the two germline ends. In nucleotides, the CDR3 is TGCAGTGCTAGAGATACCCGAAGGGGCACCCAAGAGACCCAGTACTTC. Encoded protein: CSARDTRRGTQETQYF.

This clonotype was detected many times. This rearrangement joins TRBV6-6 to TRBJ1-2; a weak D match, TRBD1 (6 bases). Deletions cut 8 bases from V and 5 bases from J, with 21 bases between. The CDR3 length is 15 residues. Germline V gene data show CDR1 as MNHNY and CDR2 as SVGAGI (reference sequence). The CDR3 DNA sequence: TGTGCCAGCTCAGACGCGGCAGGGGATTGGTATGGCTACACCTTC. This sequence encodes CASSDAAGDWYGYTF.

This clonotype has ten or more counts. CDR3 sequence: CASTGQSYNEQFF. Here the CDR3 DNA reads TGTGCCAGCACCGGACAGTCATACAATGAGCAGTTCTTC. The chain employs TRBV6-6 and TRBJ2-1; tentative D call: TRBD1 (6 bases). The CDR3 runs 13 residues. Germline CDR1 and CDR2: MNHNY and SVGAGI (reference sequence). Deletions cut 7 bases from V and 4 bases from J, with 11 bases between.

This clonotype was found many times. J is TRBJ2-3 and V is TRBV6-1; no clear D gene. Trimming took off 6 bases at V and 1 base at J, with 8 bases between the two ends. This CDR3 is 13 amino acids long. Germline V gene sequence: CDR1 MNHNS, CDR2 SASEGT. CDR3 in DNA: TGTGCCAGCAGCGGCCGCCGCACAGATACGCAGTATTTT. Translated, it gives CASSGRRTDTQYF.

The chain combines TRBV6-6 with TRBJ2-7; 7 bases map to TRBD2. The CDR3 has 12 amino acids. Germline CDR1 and CDR2: MNHNY and SVGAGI (reference sequence). Trimming took 6 bases from V and 1 from J; bases not matched to a gene: 0. In nucleotides, the CDR3 is TGTGCCAGCAGCGGGGGGTCCTACGAGCAGTACTTC. This codes for CASSGGSYEQYF.

The gene calls are TRBV20-1 and TRBJ2-1; the D gene is possibly TRBD2 (6 bases). Trimming removed 6 bases at V and 4 bases at J, with 22 bases between. In germline, CDR1 is DFQATT, CDR2 SNEGSKA (reference sequence). This CDR3 is 16 amino acids long. In DNA form, the CDR3 reads TGCAGTGCCCCTGTACGGGGGAGTGCCAATTACAATGAGCAGTTCTTC. Encoded protein: CSAPVRGSANYNEQFF.